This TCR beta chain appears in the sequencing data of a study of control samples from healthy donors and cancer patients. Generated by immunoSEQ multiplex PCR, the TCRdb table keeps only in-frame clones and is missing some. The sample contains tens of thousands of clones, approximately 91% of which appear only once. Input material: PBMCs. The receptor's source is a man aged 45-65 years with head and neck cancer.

The CDR3 DNA reads TGCGCCAGCAGCCAAGCGTCCGGGACAGAAACTTTCTTT. Its protein product is CASSQASGTETFF. The chain joins TRBV4-1 to TRBJ1-1, with 7 positions matching TRBD1. The CDR3 runs to 13 residues. The ends lost 1 base at V and 12 bases at J; junction bases unmatched: 8. Germline CDR1 is MGHRA and CDR2 is YSYEKL.